These 15 T cell receptor beta chains came from one sample sequenced in a study of T cell repertoires in cytomegalovirus infection. MiXCR, applied by TCRdb to the reads, yields one record per CDR3 protein. This sample has hundreds of thousands of distinct CDR3 sequences, with about 42% found just once. No cognate antigen is known for these TCRs. Sequences were derived from cultured PBMCs, sampled from culture after CMV antigen stimulation. The receptor set was obtained from a human donor in good health (CMV status not recorded). Some clones in this sample may be carry-over from other donors' samples.

The V call is TRBV7-2, the J call TRBJ2-4; no reliable D call. Germline CDR1 SGHTA, CDR2 FQGNSA. V was clipped by 5 bases and J by 2 bases, with 10 bases between them. CDR3 length equals 14 residues. CDR3 in DNA: TGTGCCAGCAGCAGCACTATAACCAAAAACATTCAGTACTTC. This gives the protein CASSSTITKNIQYF.

This clonotype was observed a single time. A read error may explain this, as a much larger clone is one base away. The chain employs TRBV7-8 and TRBJ2-1; D is perhaps TRBD2 (6 bases). The germline gives CDR1 SGHVS, CDR2 FQNEAQ. The CDR3 totals 15 residues. CDR3 in amino acids: CASSPGGEPGDEQLF. DNA for the CDR3: TGTGCCAGCAGCCCCGGGGGAGAACCGGGCGATGAGCAGTTATTC.

DNA for the CDR3: TGTGCCAGCAGTTTATCCGAGGGGGGGTTCAACACTGAAGCTTTCTTT. Residues: CASSLSEGGFNTEAFF. V usage is TRBV27 and J usage is TRBJ1-1; weak D call: TRBD1 (6 bases). Trimming removed 0 bases from V and 2 bases from J, with 13 bases in between. Germline CDR1 is MNHEY and CDR2 is SMNVEV (reference sequence). The length of the CDR3 is 16 residues.

The rearrangement joins TRBV6-2 or TRBV6-3 to TRBJ2-1, with 9 bases identical to TRBD2. Per the germline V gene, CDR1 is MNHEY and CDR2 is SVGEGT. The CDR3 length is 16 residues. V gave up 6 bases and J gave up 0 bases; unmatched junction bases: 6. CDR3 amino acids: CASRDSGSLSYNEQFF. CDR3 nucleotide sequence: TGTGCCAGCAGGGATAGCGGGAGTCTCTCCTACAATGAGCAGTTCTTC.

This clonotype was found a few times. This rearrangement joins TRBV11-2 to TRBJ2-1; the D is unclear. V lost 5 bases and J lost 7, with 9 bases in between. Germline V gene lookup returns CDR1 SGHAT and CDR2 FQNNGV. The CDR3 spans 12 residues. The CDR3 is CASSPGSNEQFF. For the CDR3, the DNA is TGTGCCAGCAGCCCTGGAAGTAATGAGCAGTTCTTC. Using reference TRBV11-2 and TRBJ2-1 for the parts outside the CDR3, the full variable domain is EAGVAQSPRYKIIEKRQSVAFWCNPISGHATLYWYQQILGQGPKLLIQFQNNGVVDDSQLPKDRFSAERLKGVDSTLKIQPAKLEDSAVYLCASSPGSNEQFFGPGTRLTVL.

This clonotype has more than one count but fewer than ten. This rearrangement joins TRBV6-5 to TRBJ1-1, with TRBD1 identical over 11 bases. The CDR3 spans 18 residues. The V segment lost 2 bases and the J segment 3 bases; nucleotides outside the gene matches: 11. CDR1 and CDR2 from the germline V gene are MNHEY and SVGAGI. In nucleotides, the CDR3 is TGTGCCAGCAGTTACACCCCGGGACAGGGGGACGCTGACACTGAAGCTTTCTTT. Protein sequence: CASSYTPGQGDADTEAFF.

V usage is TRBV19 and J usage is TRBJ2-3; TRBD1 aligns across 8 bases. The ends lost 5 bases at V and 4 bases at J; junction bases unmatched: 11. This CDR3 has 16 amino acids. Germline V CDR1 and CDR2: LNHDA, SQIVND (reference sequence). The DNA of the CDR3 is TGTGCCAGTAGTCCCCCCGGGACAGGCGTTGCAGATACGCAGTATTTT. Protein: CASSPPGTGVADTQYF.

The sample holds a few counts of this clonotype. V gene TRBV27 combines with J gene TRBJ2-1; 10 nucleotides agree with TRBD2. V shed 6 bases and J 7 bases; nucleotides not matched to a gene: 9. Germline CDR1 and CDR2: MNHEY and SMNVEV (reference sequence). This CDR3 contains 15 residues. This CDR3 reads CASSFWTSGRNEQFF. The CDR3 DNA reads TGTGCCAGCAGCTTCTGGACTAGCGGTCGGAATGAGCAGTTCTTC.

This rearrangement joins TRBV7-9 to TRBJ2-2; D is ambiguous. The germline V gene has CDR1 SEHNR and CDR2 FQNEAQ (reference sequence). V was trimmed by 11 bases and J by 6 bases, leaving 10 bases between them. This CDR3 contains 11 residues. The CDR3 DNA follows: TGTGCCTCGTCGAAGGCCGGGGAGCTGTTTTTT. Its protein is CASSKAGELFF.

The chain is built from TRBV20-1 and TRBJ2-2; 9 bases are a match to TRBD2. The CDR3 is 13 amino acids. V was pared by 6 bases and J by 6 bases, with 5 bases of the junction left unmatched. Germline CDR1 DFQATT, CDR2 SNEGSKA (reference sequence). CDR3 coding DNA: TGCAGTGCCAGTAGCGGGGGCCCCGGGGAGCTGTTTTTT. It codes for CSASSGGPGELFF.

This clonotype occurred a few times. The chain joins TRBV19 to TRBJ2-5; 7 bases align to TRBD1. CDR3 size: 14 residues. Germline V gene lookup returns CDR1 LNHDA and CDR2 SQIVND (reference sequence). The V segment lost 6 bases and the J segment 4 bases; nucleotides outside the gene matches: 8. The CDR3 sequence: CASRATTGSETQYF. CDR3 DNA sequence: TGTGCCAGTAGGGCGACGACAGGGTCAGAGACCCAGTACTTC.

This clonotype was counted between two and nine times. This chain uses TRBV7-2 with TRBJ1-2; D is perhaps TRBD1 (6 bases). The CDR3 spans 12 residues. V was pared by 5 bases and J by 7 bases, with 11 bases between. Germline-derived CDR1 and CDR2 are SGHTA and FQGNSA. CDR3 DNA sequence: TGTGCCAGCAGCATTTACAGGGCTGGCTACACCTTC. Its protein product is CASSIYRAGYTF. The full variable domain, in which reference TRBV7-2 and TRBJ1-2 provide the parts outside the CDR3, is GAGVSQSPSNKVTEKGKDVELRCDPISGHTALYWYRQSLGQGLEFLIYFQGNSAPDKSGLPSDRFSAERTGGSVSTLTIQRTQQEDSAVYLCASSIYRAGYTFGSGTRLTVV.

This clonotype came up a few times. This sequence joins TRBV4-1 and TRBJ2-7; D gene ambiguous. Germline loops: CDR1 MGHRA, CDR2 YSYEKL. This CDR3 spans 14 amino acids. V lost 4 bases, J lost 4 bases, and 14 bases lay in between. In DNA, the CDR3 is TGCGCCAGCAGCCCTTCCGCGGTTTTGTACGAGCAGTACTTC. Translating it yields CASSPSAVLYEQYF.

V is TRBV10-3 and J is TRBJ1-1; D remains ambiguous. This CDR3 has 15 residues. Germline V gives CDR1 ENHRY, CDR2 SYGVKD. Trimming left V 0 bases short and J 1 base short, with 9 bases between. The CDR3 region has the DNA TGTGCCATCAGTGAGTCGGAACAGCCGAACACTGAAGCTTTCTTT. Its translation is CAISESEQPNTEAFF.

This clonotype turned up a few times. The J gene is TRBJ1-5, the V gene TRBV12-3 or TRBV12-4; D not certain. Trimming cost V 3 bases and J 5 bases, with 11 bases left between them. The CDR3 is 14 residues long. For the CDR3, the DNA is TGTGCCAGCAGTTTTGGCCGGAGACATCAGCCCCAGCATTTT. Protein product: CASSFGRRHQPQHF.